This TCR beta chain was identified in a study of OX40 agonist ivuxolimab in advanced cancers. This CDR3 region has 15 residues. The V end lost 1 base, the J end lost 2 bases, and 11 bases lay between the germline ends. The germline CDR1 and CDR2 sequences are SGHAT and FQNNGV. TCRdb's table, derived via immunoSEQ multiplex PCR, lists solely in-frame clones and lacks some. The repertoire consists of about 17,000 clones, with roughly 87% occurring once and the leading ten covering about 25%. Note on this clone: Its target is not known.

Study-wide findings and caveats: The 0.1-3.0 mg/kg partial responders had among the lowest clonal expansion. Still undetermined is the antigen specificity of the expanded peripheral T cells. Several nonresponders also turned out to have low normalized T-cell clonal expansion.

The receptor was derived from an adult with an advanced solid tumor such as melanoma, head and neck, liver or kidney cancer. This sample comprised CD4+ or CD8+ T cells sorted from blood, obtained in a trial of the OX40 agonist ivuxolimab. J is TRBJ2-5 and V is TRBV11-2, with D perhaps matching TRBD2 (6 bases). The CDR3 reads CASSLGNSGQETQYF. CDR3 bases: TGTGCCAGCAGCTTAGGTAATAGCGGACAAGAGACCCAGTACTTC.